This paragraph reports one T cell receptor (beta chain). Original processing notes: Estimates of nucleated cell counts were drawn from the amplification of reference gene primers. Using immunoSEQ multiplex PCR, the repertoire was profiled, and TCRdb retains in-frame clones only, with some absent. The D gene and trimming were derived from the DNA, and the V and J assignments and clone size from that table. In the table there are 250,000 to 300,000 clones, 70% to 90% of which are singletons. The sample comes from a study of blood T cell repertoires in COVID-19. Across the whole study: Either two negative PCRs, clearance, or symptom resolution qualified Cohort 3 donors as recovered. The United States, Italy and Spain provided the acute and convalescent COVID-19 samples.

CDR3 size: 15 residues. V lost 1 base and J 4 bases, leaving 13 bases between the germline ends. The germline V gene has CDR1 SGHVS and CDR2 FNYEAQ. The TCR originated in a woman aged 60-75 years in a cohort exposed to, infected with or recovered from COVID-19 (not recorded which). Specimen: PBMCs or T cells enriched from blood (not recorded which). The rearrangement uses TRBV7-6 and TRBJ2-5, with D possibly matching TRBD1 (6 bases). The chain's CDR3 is CASSLVWGRGETQYF. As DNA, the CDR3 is TGTGCCAGCAGCTTAGTGTGGGGGCGCGGAGAGACCCAGTACTTC.